The 21 T cell receptor beta chains presented below share a single source sample, sequenced in a study of blood T cell repertoires in COVID-19. Sequenced by immunoSEQ multiplex PCR; TCRdb stores in-frame clones only, minus some. The data contain 400,000 or so clones, 75% to 90% of them singletons. The sequenced sample was peripheral blood. All receptors come from a woman in her thirties or forties with COVID-19, enrolled during active disease.

CDR3 coding DNA: TGCAGCGTCGTACCCAGAGCCCCCCTTACAGATAACTATGGCTACACCTTC. Residues: CSVVPRAPLTDNYGYTF. This chain joins TRBV29-1 and TRBJ1-2; D unresolved. Trimming shortened V by 6 bases and J by 1 base, and 24 bases separated the two germline ends. This CDR3 is built from 17 residues. Germline-derived CDR1 and CDR2 are SQVTM and ANQGSEA. The full variable domain, its missing parts supplied by reference TRBV29-1 and TRBJ1-2, is SAVISQKPSRDICQRGTSLTIQCQVDSQVTMMFWYRQQPGQSLTLIATANQGSEATYESGFVIDKFPISRPNLTFSTLTVSNMSPEDSSIYLCSVVPRAPLTDNYGYTFGSGTRLTVV.

The chain links TRBV29-1 to TRBJ2-5; TRBD2 might be the D (7 bases). Trimming took 5 bases from V and 2 from J, leaving 21 bases between them. The CDR3 contains 16 residues. The germline CDR1 and CDR2 sequences are SQVTM and ANQGSEA. Written as DNA, the CDR3 is TGCAGCGTTCAAAAGGGGATGGGGGGGCAGCAAGAGACCCAGTACTTC. This encodes CSVQKGMGGQQETQYF.

The chain is built from TRBV9 and TRBJ2-5; 7 bases line up with TRBD1. CDR3 length equals 15 residues. J lost 5 bases, V lost 0 bases, and 7 bases had no gene match. CDR1 and CDR2 from the germline V gene are SGDLS and YYNGEE. As DNA, the CDR3 is TGTGCCAGCAGCGTAGCTCCGACAGGGTATGAGACCCAGTACTTC. Encoded protein: CASSVAPTGYETQYF.

The chain is built from TRBV5-6 and TRBJ2-2; D possibly corresponds to TRBD2 (7 bases). With 2 bases removed from V and 5 bases from J, the gap between germline ends came to 19 bases. CDR3 size: 17 residues. Germline CDR1 reads SGHDT; CDR2 reads YYEEEE. In nucleotides, the CDR3 is TGTGCCAGCAGCTTTACTCAGGGGAGGGATATGACCGGGGAGCTGTTTTTT. Its translation: CASSFTQGRDMTGELFF.

This chain links TRBV7-8 with TRBJ2-7; D possibly corresponds to TRBD2 (5 bases). Germline lookup yields CDR1 SGHVS and CDR2 FQNEAQ. The CDR3 runs to 15 residues. Trimming cost V 3 bases and J 2 bases, with 14 bases left between them. The CDR3 DNA sequence: TGTGCCAGCAGCTTCGGTACCGGGATCCCCTACGAGCAGTACTTC. Translating it yields CASSFGTGIPYEQYF.

As to this clone: The sample carries other DNA sequences with the same CDR3. V usage is TRBV28 and J usage is TRBJ2-7; the D gene is possibly TRBD1 (5 bases). Germline assignment: CDR1 MDHEN and CDR2 SYDVKM. V gave up 2 bases and J gave up 0 bases, with 8 bases separating them. The CDR3 sequence is 14 residues long. CDR3 coding DNA: TGTGCCAGCAGTTTACTGGACAACTCCTACGAGCAGTACTTC. It is translated as CASSLLDNSYEQYF.

This rearrangement joins TRBV5-1 to TRBJ1-1; 8 bases line up with TRBD1. Germline CDR1 is SGHRS and CDR2 is YFSETQ. The CDR3 loop spans 14 amino acids. After removal of 6 bases from V and 1 base from J, the junction contained 5 bases not matched to a gene. The CDR3 region is CASTRQGWNTEAFF. DNA of the CDR3: TGCGCCAGCACAAGACAGGGGTGGAACACTGAAGCTTTCTTT.

CDR3 DNA sequence: TGTGCCAGCAGTTTATCCCCCGGGGGGGGGCTTTCACCCCTCCACTTT. Translation gives CASSLSPGGGLSPLHF. This chain connects TRBV27 to TRBJ1-6, with a tentative D call TRBD1 (6 bases). The CDR3 is 16 amino acids. Germline CDR1 is MNHEY and CDR2 is SMNVEV (reference sequence). V lost 0 bases and J 9 bases, leaving 15 bases between the germline ends.

V is TRBV10-3 and J is TRBJ2-5; tentative D call: TRBD1 (6 bases). V was clipped by 4 bases and J by 2 bases, with 11 bases between them. The length of the CDR3 is 14 residues. Germline V CDR1 and CDR2: ENHRY, SYGVKD. In DNA, the CDR3 is TGTGCCATCAGTGGGGGCCAGGGGCAAGAGACCCAGTACTTC. Amino acid sequence: CAISGGQGQETQYF.

The chain combines TRBV27 with TRBJ1-5, with D tentatively TRBD1 (6 bases). The ends were cut back, 2 bases at V and 0 bases at J, with 8 bases in the middle. The germline V gene has CDR1 MNHEY and CDR2 SMNVEV (reference sequence). The CDR3 consists of 15 residues. In nucleotides, the CDR3 is TGTGCCAGCAGTTTAGTCAGGGGTAGCAATCAGCCCCAGCATTTT. Protein: CASSLVRGSNQPQHF.

The V gene is TRBV7-2, the J gene TRBJ1-2, with 7 bases aligning to TRBD1. V dropped 5 bases and J dropped 2; count of bases not matched to a gene: 17. The CDR3 length is 18 residues. Germline V CDR1 and CDR2: SGHTA, FQGNSA. The CDR3 here is CASSPGGGQPNRNYGYTF. The CDR3 DNA reads as TGTGCCAGCAGCCCAGGAGGGGGACAGCCCAATCGAAACTATGGCTACACCTTC.

The chain joins TRBV6-5 to TRBJ1-5, with no clear D. There are 14 residues in the CDR3. Trimming pared 6 bases from V and 5 bases from J, leaving 14 bases between. Germline CDR1 and CDR2: MNHEY and SVGAGI. In nucleotides, the CDR3 is TGTGCCAGCAGGGCAGCGAGCGGGCATCAGCCCCAGCATTTT. This translates into CASRAASGHQPQHF.

The chain employs TRBV4-3 and TRBJ2-7; 8 nucleotides align to TRBD2. V shed 0 bases and J 6 bases; nucleotides not matched to a gene: 10. Germline CDR1 reads LGHNA; CDR2 reads YSLEER. The CDR3 loop spans 16 amino acids. In nucleotides, the CDR3 is TGCGCCAGCAGCCAAGATCCCATAGGAGCGGGAGCCGAGCAGTACTTC. It is translated as CASSQDPIGAGAEQYF.

The chain has TRBV9 and TRBJ2-1; the D gene is possibly TRBD2 (6 bases). The CDR3 has 16 amino acids. Germline lookup yields CDR1 SGDLS and CDR2 YYNGEE. Trimming removed 0 bases at V and 4 bases at J, with 14 bases between. For the CDR3, the DNA is TGTGCCAGCAGCGTAGGGGGAGGAGGGATTTACAATGAGCAGTTCTTC. Residues: CASSVGGGGIYNEQFF.

This clone was seen a handful of times. The rearrangement joins TRBV9 to TRBJ2-7; TRBD1 agrees at 7 bases. V was clipped by 4 bases and J by 7 bases; unmatched bases: 11. Germline V gene data show CDR1 as SGDLS and CDR2 as YYNGEE. This CDR3 is built from 14 residues. The CDR3 protein is CASSPRQGLREQYF. In DNA form, the CDR3 reads TGTGCCAGCAGCCCCCGACAGGGCTTGAGGGAGCAGTACTTC.

A single count supports this clone. The chain is built from TRBV28 and TRBJ1-4; D perhaps matches TRBD1 (6 bases). CDR1 is MDHEN, CDR2 SYDVKM, per germline. CDR3 length equals 14 residues. V lost 4 bases and J 8 bases, leaving 14 bases between the germline ends. For the CDR3, the DNA is TGTGCCAGCAGTTCTGGGGGGGCCGAGGAAAAACTGTTTTTT. The encoded protein is CASSSGGAEEKLFF.

V gene TRBV9 combines with J gene TRBJ2-7; 12 bases agree with TRBD2. Trimming cost V 2 bases and J 4 bases; bases outside gene matches: 7. Per germline, CDR1 SGDLS and CDR2 YYNGEE. This CDR3 spans 16 amino acids. CDR3 in DNA: TGTGCCAGCAGCGTGGAGACTAGCGGGGGAATGTACGAGCAGTACTTC. Encoded protein: CASSVETSGGMYEQYF.

The chain combines TRBV27 with TRBJ1-5; D is unclear. The V and J ends lost 2 bases and 4 bases respectively, with 12 bases between them. This CDR3 spans 15 amino acids. The germline gives CDR1 MNHEY, CDR2 SMNVEV (reference sequence). CDR3 amino acids: CASSLTSLSNQPQHF. In DNA form, the CDR3 reads TGTGCCAGCAGTTTAACCAGTCTCTCTAATCAGCCCCAGCATTTT.

The J gene is TRBJ2-3, the V gene TRBV2, with 16 bases fitting TRBD2. The J segment lost 2 bases and the V segment lost 6 bases, leaving 5 bases of the junction unmatched. The CDR3 is 17 residues long. Germline CDR1 reads SNHLY; CDR2 reads FYNNEI. The CDR3 coding sequence is TGTGCCAGCAGCGGGACTAGCGGGAGGGTCTTCACAGATACGCAGTATTTT. Protein sequence: CASSGTSGRVFTDTQYF.

The CDR3 region is CASSSEGVLTYEQYF. DNA of the CDR3: TGTGCCAGCAGCTCCGAGGGGGTTCTCACCTACGAGCAGTACTTC. This chain links TRBV5-4 with TRBJ2-7; D possibly corresponds to TRBD1 (6 bases). The CDR3 is 15 amino acids. The germline CDR1 and CDR2 sequences are SGHNT and YYREEE (reference sequence). V shed 3 bases and J shed 2 bases, with 15 bases lying between them.

This clone was observed once. The CDR3 sequence: CASITGLAGSTDTQYF. The DNA of the CDR3 is TGTGCCAGCATTACGGGGCTAGCGGGGAGCACAGATACGCAGTATTTT. The chain links TRBV28 to TRBJ2-3; 9 nucleotides align to TRBD2. The germline V gene encodes CDR1 MDHEN and CDR2 SYDVKM. The length of the CDR3 is 16 residues. Trimming removed 7 bases from V and 0 bases from J; junction bases left unmatched: 8.